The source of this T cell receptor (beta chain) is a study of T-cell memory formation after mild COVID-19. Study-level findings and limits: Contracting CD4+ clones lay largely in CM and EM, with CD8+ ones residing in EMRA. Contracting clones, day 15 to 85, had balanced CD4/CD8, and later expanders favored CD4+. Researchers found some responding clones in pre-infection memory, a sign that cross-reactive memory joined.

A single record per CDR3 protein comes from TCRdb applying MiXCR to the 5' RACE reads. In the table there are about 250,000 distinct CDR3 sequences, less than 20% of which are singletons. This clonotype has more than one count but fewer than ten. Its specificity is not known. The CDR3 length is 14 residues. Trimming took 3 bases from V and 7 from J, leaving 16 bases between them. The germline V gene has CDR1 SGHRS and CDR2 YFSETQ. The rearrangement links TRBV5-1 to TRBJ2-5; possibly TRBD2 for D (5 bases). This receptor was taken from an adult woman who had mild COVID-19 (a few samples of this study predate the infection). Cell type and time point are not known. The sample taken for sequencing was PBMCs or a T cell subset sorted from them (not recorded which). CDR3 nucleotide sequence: TGCGCCAGCAGCTCGCGCGGCTCCGGAGGGACCCAGTACTTC. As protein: CASSSRGSGGTQYF. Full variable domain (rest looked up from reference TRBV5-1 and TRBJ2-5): KAGVTQTPRYLIKTRGQQVTLSCSPISGHRSVSWYQQTPGQGLQFLFEYFSETQRNKGNFPGRFSGRQFSNSRSEMNVSTLELGDSALYLCASSSRGSGGTQYFGPGTRLLVL.